The rows below give T cell receptor beta chains drawn from one sample of a study of T cell responses to AZD1222 COVID-19 vaccine. Measured with immunoSEQ multiplex PCR; TCRdb has only the in-frame clones, and not every one. The table shows 100,000 to 150,000 clones, with around 89% occurring only once. The sample consisted of peripheral blood, taken on day 0 of MenACWY control vaccination. These receptors were taken from an adult in good health. The CDR3 runs from the conserved cysteine through the conserved F or W.

V	length	J	CDR3
TRBV10-3	16	TRBJ2-2	CAIRTGREGITGELFF
TRBV24-1	14	TRBJ1-4	CATSDSTGDEKLFF
TRBV7-9	14	TRBJ2-1	CASSLTSSYNEQFF
TRBV11-2	12	TRBJ2-5	CASSSKGETQYF
TRBV7-9	15	TRBJ2-7	CASSLTGRQNYEQYF
TRBV27	16	TRBJ1-2	CASSLGAGGAFYGYTF
TRBV11-2	17	TRBJ2-1	CASSPRGGAQAYNEQFF
TRBV2	15	TRBJ1-4	CASRTQGAPNEKLFF
TRBV6-5	14	TRBJ1-3	CACYGISSGNTIYF
TRBV5-1	16	TRBJ2-1	CASSLRPSGVYNEQFF
TRBV29-1	13	TRBJ1-1	CSVARDRDTEAFF
TRBV30	12	TRBJ1-1	CAWKPMNTEAFF
TRBV2	15	TRBJ1-1	CASSGVWGPSTEAFF
TRBV6-5	13	TRBJ2-7	CASSMGSSYEQYF
TRBV7-8	13	TRBJ1-1	CASSLVVNTEAFF
TRBV5-1	16	TRBJ2-1	CASSRGPLAGAGEQFF
TRBV21-1	13	TRBJ2-3	CASSKAGVGTQYF